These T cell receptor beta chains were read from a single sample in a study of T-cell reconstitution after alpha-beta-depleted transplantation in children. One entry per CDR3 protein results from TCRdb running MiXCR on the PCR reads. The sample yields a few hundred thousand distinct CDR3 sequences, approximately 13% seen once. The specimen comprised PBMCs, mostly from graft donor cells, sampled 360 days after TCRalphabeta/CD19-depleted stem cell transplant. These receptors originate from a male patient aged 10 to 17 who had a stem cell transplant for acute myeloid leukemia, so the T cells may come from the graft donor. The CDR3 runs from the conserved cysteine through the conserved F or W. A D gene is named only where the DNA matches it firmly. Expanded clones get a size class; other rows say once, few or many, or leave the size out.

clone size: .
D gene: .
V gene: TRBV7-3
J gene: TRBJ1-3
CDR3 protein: CASSLKRGNTIYF
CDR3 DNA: TGTGCCAGCAGCTTAAAAAGGGGTAACACCATATATTTT

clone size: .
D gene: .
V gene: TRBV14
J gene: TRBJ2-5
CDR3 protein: CASSPRGEETQYF
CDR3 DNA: TGTGCCAGCAGCCCTCGAGGTGAAGAGACCCAGTACTTC

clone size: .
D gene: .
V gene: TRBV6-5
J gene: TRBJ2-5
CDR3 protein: CASSYAARRVQETQYF
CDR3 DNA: TGTGCCAGCAGTTACGCGGCCCGAAGGGTCCAAGAGACCCAGTACTTC

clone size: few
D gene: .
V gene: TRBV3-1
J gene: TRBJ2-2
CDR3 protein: CASSSRFVGTGELFF
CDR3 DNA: TGTGCCAGCAGCTCCCGATTCGTGGGTACCGGGGAGCTGTTTTTT

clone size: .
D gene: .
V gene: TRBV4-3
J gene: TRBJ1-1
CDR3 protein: CASSQGQMNTEAFF
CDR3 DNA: TGCGCCAGCAGCCAAGGGCAGATGAACACTGAAGCTTTCTTT

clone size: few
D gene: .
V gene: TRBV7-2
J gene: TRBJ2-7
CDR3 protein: CASSLEGLRSVEQYF
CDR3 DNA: TGTGCCAGCAGCTTAGAAGGCCTAAGAAGCGTCGAGCAGTACTTC

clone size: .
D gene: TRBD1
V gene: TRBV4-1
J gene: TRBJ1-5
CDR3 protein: CASSQEVTGVDNQPQHF
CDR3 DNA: TGCGCCAGCAGCCAAGAAGTGACAGGGGTGGACAATCAGCCCCAGCATTTT

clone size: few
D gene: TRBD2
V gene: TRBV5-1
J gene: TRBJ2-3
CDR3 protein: CASSLKLRGGPSTDTQYF
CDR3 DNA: TGCGCCAGCAGCTTGAAGCTACGGGGGGGGCCTAGCACAGATACGCAGTATTTT

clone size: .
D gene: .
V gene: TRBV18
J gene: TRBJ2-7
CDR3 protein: CASSPRDPPYEQYF
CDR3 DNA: TGTGCCAGCTCACCAAGGGACCCGCCCTACGAGCAGTACTTC

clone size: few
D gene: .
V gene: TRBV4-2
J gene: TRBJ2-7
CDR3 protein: CASSQDHRAPPYEQYF
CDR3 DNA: TGTGCCAGCAGCCAAGATCATAGGGCTCCCCCCTACGAGCAGTACTTC

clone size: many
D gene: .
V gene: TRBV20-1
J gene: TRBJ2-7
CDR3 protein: CSAGDYEQYF
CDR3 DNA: TGCAGCGCAGGGGACTACGAGCAGTACTTC

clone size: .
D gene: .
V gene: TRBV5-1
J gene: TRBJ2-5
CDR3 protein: CASSLGIAETQYF
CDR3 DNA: TGCGCCAGCAGCTTGGGCATAGCCGAGACCCAGTACTTC

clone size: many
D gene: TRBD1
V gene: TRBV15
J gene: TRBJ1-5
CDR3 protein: CATSRDFQGADSNQPQHF
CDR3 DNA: TGTGCCACCAGCAGAGATTTCCAGGGGGCGGATAGCAATCAGCCCCAGCATTTT

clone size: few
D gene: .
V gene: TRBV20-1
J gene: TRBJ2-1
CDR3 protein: CSARDLEGLSGQFF
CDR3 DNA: TGCAGTGCTAGAGACCTTGAGGGCCTGAGTGGACAGTTCTTC

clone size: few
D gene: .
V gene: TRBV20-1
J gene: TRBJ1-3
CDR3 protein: CSASGTFKSGNTIYF
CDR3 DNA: TGCAGTGCTAGCGGGACATTTAAATCTGGAAACACCATATATTTT

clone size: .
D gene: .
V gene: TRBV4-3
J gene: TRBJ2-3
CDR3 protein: CASSQDPGPDTQYF
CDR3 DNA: TGCGCCAGCAGCCAAGATCCGGGACCAGATACGCAGTATTTT

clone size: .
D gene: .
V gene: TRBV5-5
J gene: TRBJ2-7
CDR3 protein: CASSLEELTYEQYF
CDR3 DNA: TGTGCCAGCAGCTTGGAAGAGCTTACCTACGAGCAGTACTTC

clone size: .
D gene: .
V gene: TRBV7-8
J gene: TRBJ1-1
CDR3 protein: CASSFSEGGTEAFF
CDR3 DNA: TGTGCCAGCAGCTTCTCCGAGGGTGGCACTGAAGCTTTCTTT

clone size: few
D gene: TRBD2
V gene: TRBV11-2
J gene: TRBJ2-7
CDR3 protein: CASSLDGAGGFSYEQYF
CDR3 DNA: TGTGCCAGCAGCTTAGACGGAGCGGGAGGCTTCTCCTACGAGCAGTACTTC

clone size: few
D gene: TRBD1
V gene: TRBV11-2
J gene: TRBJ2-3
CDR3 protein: CASSPDREGTDTQYF
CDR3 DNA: TGTGCCAGCAGCCCGGACAGGGAAGGCACAGATACGCAGTATTTT

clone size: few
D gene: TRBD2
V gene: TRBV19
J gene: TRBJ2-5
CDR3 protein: CAVGTSGSRRETQYF
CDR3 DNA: TGTGCCGTTGGGACTAGCGGGAGTAGGAGAGAGACCCAGTACTTC

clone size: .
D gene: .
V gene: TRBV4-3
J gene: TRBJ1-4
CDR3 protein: CASSLKTEPEKLFF
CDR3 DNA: TGCGCCAGCAGCCTAAAGACCGAGCCGGAAAAACTGTTTTTT

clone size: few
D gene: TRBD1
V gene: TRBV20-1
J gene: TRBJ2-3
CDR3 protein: CSARDLYRGRNADTQYF
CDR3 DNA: TGCAGTGCTAGAGATTTGTACAGGGGAAGGAACGCAGATACGCAGTATTTT